Below, 17 T cell receptor beta chains from the same sample are listed, as sequenced in a study of breast tumors, draining lymph nodes, adjacent tissues. TCRdb reprocessed the multiplex PCR reads with MiXCR, giving one entry per CDR3 protein. The sample lists 200,000 to 300,000 distinct CDR3 sequences; under 35% were seen once. The lymph nodes were axillary draining lymph nodes from breast cancer patients. Sequenced input: axillary lymph node tissue. The receptors originated from a female donor with breast cancer. Some clones in this sample may be carry-over from other donors' samples.

This clonotype has ten or more counts. The chain combines TRBV27 with TRBJ1-6; D ambiguous. The CDR3 runs 12 residues. V shed 10 bases and J shed 15 bases, with 19 bases lying between them. Per the germline V gene, CDR1 is MNHEY and CDR2 is SMNVEV (reference sequence). The CDR3, as DNA: TGTGCCACCCGGGATGGACCTCGGAACCTCCACTTT. This gives the protein CATRDGPRNLHF.

This clonotype was detected only a few times. The chain combines TRBV20-1 with TRBJ2-7; TRBD1 matches at 8 bases. Trimming at V came to 2 bases and at J to 9 bases, leaving 18 bases not matched to a gene. Germline V lookup: CDR1 DFQATT, CDR2 SNEGSKA (reference sequence). The CDR3 sequence is 16 residues long. The CDR3 region has the DNA TGCAGTGCTAGAAGTCCACCGGGACAGGCAGCTTCATCGCAGTACTTC. It yields the protein CSARSPPGQAASSQYF.

Ten or more counts support this clonotype. The chain combines TRBV5-5 with TRBJ1-3; D possibly corresponds to TRBD1 (5 bases). The CDR3 has 15 amino acids. Germline V gene data show CDR1 as SGHKS and CDR2 as YYEKEE (reference sequence). Deletions cut 1 base from V and 0 bases from J, with 8 bases between. CDR3 sequence: CASSLRQGSGNTIYF. In nucleotides, the CDR3 is TGTGCCAGCAGCTTGCGCCAGGGCTCTGGAAACACCATATATTTT.

This clonotype occurred many times. V usage is TRBV20-1 and J usage is TRBJ1-2; D perhaps matches TRBD1 (5 bases). The CDR3 runs to 13 residues. The V gene lost 1 base and the J gene lost 5 bases, with 11 bases spanning the gap. The germline V gene has CDR1 DFQATT and CDR2 SNEGSKA (reference sequence). CDR3 region: CSARGQGYYGYTF. In DNA, the CDR3 is TGCAGTGCTAGAGGGCAGGGTTATTATGGCTACACCTTC.

As for this clonotype: This sequence may be a read error, since a much larger clone differs from it by one base. The V and J genes are TRBV10-3 and TRBJ2-7, with a weak D call TRBD2 (5 bases). CDR3 length equals 13 residues. CDR1 and CDR2 from the germline V gene are ENHRY and SYGVKD. The CDR3 loop is CAIRGVSSCEQYF. CDR3 coding DNA: TGTGCCATCAGGGGAGTGAGCTCCTGCGAGCAGTACTTC.

This clonotype has more than one count but fewer than ten. The CDR3 coding sequence is TGTGCCAGCAGTTTTGGGGCAGACCCGTACCAAGAGACCCAGTACTTC. The encoded protein is CASSFGADPYQETQYF. The chain uses TRBV12-3 or TRBV12-4 and TRBJ2-5, with TRBD1 as a possible D gene (5 bases). Deletions cut 3 bases from V and 0 bases from J, with 14 bases between. This CDR3 is built from 16 residues.

This clonotype was recorded many times. This chain uses TRBV4-3 with TRBJ2-5; a weak D match, TRBD2 (5 bases). This CDR3 has 14 residues. CDR1 LGHNA and CDR2 YSLEER come from the germline V gene. V was clipped by 0 bases and J by 7 bases, with 12 bases between them. The CDR3 nucleotides are TGCGCCAGCAGCCAAGATACGAGAGGAGGGACCCAGTACTTC. Translating it yields CASSQDTRGGTQYF.

The table lists this clonotype with many counts. The rearrangement joins TRBV11-3 to TRBJ1-2; tentative D call: TRBD1 (5 bases). Trimming removed 2 bases from V and 8 bases from J, with 18 bases in between. The CDR3 extends over 15 amino acids. Per germline, CDR1 SGHNT and CDR2 YENEEA. The CDR3: CASSLTSGNLGGYTF. The CDR3 DNA reads TGTGCCAGCAGCTTAACGTCAGGGAATCTCGGGGGCTACACCTTC.

This sequence joins TRBV28 and TRBJ2-5; TRBD2 aligns across 8 bases. The CDR3 has 13 residues. With V trimmed by 1 base and J by 6 bases, 1 base remained unmatched. Germline CDR1 reads MDHEN; CDR2 reads SYDVKM. CDR3 loop: CASSLLAGQTQYF. In DNA, the CDR3 is TGTGCCAGCAGTTTATTAGCGGGGCAGACCCAGTACTTC. Using reference TRBV28 and TRBJ2-5 for the parts outside the CDR3, the full variable domain is DVKVTQSSRYLVKRTGEKVFLECVQDMDHENMFWYRQDPGLGLRLIYFSYDVKMKEKGDIPEGYSVSREKKERFSLILESASTNQTSMYLCASSLLAGQTQYFGPGTRLLVL.

This clonotype was counted only a few times. A much more abundant neighbour one base away suggests this may be a read error. The CDR3 sequence is CASSQGGLAGVDAQFF. Written as DNA, the CDR3 is TGTGCCAGCAGCCAAGGGGGACTAGCGGGAGTGGATGCGCAGTTCTTC. The chain couples TRBV14 to TRBJ2-1; TRBD2 matches at 14 bases. This CDR3 has 16 amino acids. Germline CDR1 and CDR2: SGHDN and FVKESK. V shed 1 base, J shed 12 bases, and the junction held 8 bases outside the gene matches.

There are many counts of this clonotype. This chain links TRBV20-1 with TRBJ2-7; 9 bases line up with TRBD1. Unmatched junction bases numbered 10, after V lost 5 bases and J lost 5 bases. The length of the CDR3 is 14 residues. Germline CDR1 DFQATT, CDR2 SNEGSKA (reference sequence). Written as DNA, the CDR3 is TGCAGTGCTGTACCGGGACAGGGCCTCCACGAGCAGTACTTC. Translation: CSAVPGQGLHEQYF.

Many counts were recorded for this clonotype. This chain links TRBV7-9 with TRBJ2-1; possibly TRBD1 for D (6 bases). Trimming took off 0 bases at V and 5 bases at J, with 26 bases between the two ends. The germline gives CDR1 SEHNR, CDR2 FQNEAQ (reference sequence). The CDR3 extends over 20 amino acids. CDR3 region: CASSLARPSSLPWGHNEQFF. CDR3 sequence (DNA): TGTGCCAGCAGCTTAGCGCGTCCCTCTAGCCTACCCTGGGGGCACAATGAGCAGTTCTTC.

This clonotype appeared a few times. The CDR3 nucleotides are TGTGCCAGCTCCACAGGGGCCGGAGATAGCAATCAGCCCCAGCATTTT. Amino acids: CASSTGAGDSNQPQHF. V gene TRBV18 combines with J gene TRBJ1-5; 7 bases map to TRBD1. Per germline, CDR1 KGHSH and CDR2 LQKENI. The CDR3 is 16 residues long. Trimming took 6 bases from V and 0 from J; bases not matched to a gene: 8.

In its sample, this clonotype was seen many times. V usage is TRBV20-1 and J usage is TRBJ1-5; a weak D match, TRBD1 (5 bases). Germline V gene sequence: CDR1 DFQATT, CDR2 SNEGSKA (reference sequence). The length of the CDR3 is 15 residues. V gave up 3 bases and J gave up 3 bases, with 15 bases separating them. This CDR3 is CSARVSGAVNQPQHF. The CDR3 nucleotides read TGCAGTGCTAGGGTTAGCGGGGCGGTCAATCAGCCCCAGCATTTT.

This clonotype was seen at least ten times. The J gene is TRBJ2-7, the V gene TRBV9, with 8 bases lining up with TRBD1. Trimming cost V 4 bases and J 0 bases; bases outside gene matches: 9. CDR1 and CDR2 from the germline V gene are SGDLS and YYNGEE. This CDR3 is built from 16 residues. The CDR3 is CASSPESGTGSYEQYF. CDR3 DNA: TGTGCCAGCAGCCCCGAATCCGGGACAGGCTCCTACGAGCAGTACTTC.

Remarks on this clonotype: It may be a read error: a sequence one base away is much more abundant. The chain carries TRBV6-5 and TRBJ1-3; D possibly corresponds to TRBD1 (6 bases). This CDR3 comprises 15 residues. V was shortened by 5 bases and J by 4 bases, with 15 bases between the two germline ends. Germline CDR1 reads MNHEY; CDR2 reads SVGAGI. DNA of the CDR3: TGTGCCAGCAGTCCCGAAGGGGGTTTCGGAAACACCATATATTTT. Protein product: CASSPEGGFGNTIYF.

At least ten counts were recorded for this clonotype. V and J are TRBV15 and TRBJ1-3, with D possibly being TRBD1 (6 bases). The CDR3 extends over 15 amino acids. From germline, CDR1 is LNHNV and CDR2 YYDKDF (reference sequence). V was trimmed by 3 bases and J by 4 bases, leaving 13 bases between them. CDR3 sequence: CATSRLGGTGNTIYF. The CDR3 DNA follows: TGTGCCACCAGCAGGTTAGGGGGGACGGGAAACACCATATATTTT.